This T cell receptor (beta chain) came from a study of T cells after somatic rescue of genetic block. TCRdb's table, derived via immunoSEQ multiplex PCR, lists solely in-frame clones and lacks some. The sample records 110,000 or so clones, about 89% being singletons. The CDR3 spans 15 residues. V was clipped by 7 bases and J by 1 base; unmatched bases: 10. CDR1 LGHNA and CDR2 YSLEER come from the germline V gene. This rearrangement joins TRBV4-3 to TRBJ2-7, with 7 bases identical to TRBD2. The sequence came from a woman under 30. The sequencing sample was made of peripheral blood mononuclear cells (PBMCs). CDR3 sequence (DNA): TGCGCCAGCAAAGGATCAGCGGGAAGTTCCTACGAGCAGTACTTC. Residues: CASKGSAGSSYEQYF.